Sequencing of this T cell receptor (beta chain) was carried out in a study of CD8+ T cells in alopecia areata. Study summary: Administration of oral tofacitinib to treated patients was at 5 to 10 mg twice daily. Study-wide results and caveats: Affected lesional scalp, above all in alopecia totalis/universalis, was more clonal than normal scalp.

PBMCs served as the source from which CD4+ and CD8+ T cells were sorted. Trimming pared 3 bases from V and 4 bases from J, leaving 15 bases between. Germline lookup yields CDR1 MNHNS and CDR2 SASEGT. This CDR3 comprises 15 residues. This clone was observed a handful of times. Its antigen remains unknown. Following extraction, RNA underwent reverse transcription to cDNA, which served as the sequencing template. Sequencing was performed with immunoSEQ multiplex PCR; in TCRdb, only in-frame clones are kept and a portion is missing. The repertoire holds hundreds of thousands of clones, with about 68% as singletons.

Sequencing used CD4+ T cells sorted from blood, obtained at week 0. This TCR came from a human donor with alopecia areata. The chain has TRBV6-1 and TRBJ1-1; D uncertain. DNA for the CDR3: TGTGCCAGCAGTGAGATAATGAACCGTGCCACTGAAGCTTTCTTT. The encoded protein is CASSEIMNRATEAFF.